Shown below are 21 T cell receptor beta chains from a single sample sequenced in a study of cytomegalovirus exposure and HLA in healthy donors. Repertoires were generated with immunoSEQ multiplex PCR, while TCRdb's copy carries only in-frame clones and drops some. Altogether some 180,000 clones are present, about nine tenths being singletons, with the ten largest covering around 7.2%. Sequencing was done on a sample of PBMCs. These receptors all come from a man aged 30 to 39 in good health and CMV-seropositive.

The chain joins TRBV6-5 to TRBJ2-7; 10 bases fit TRBD2. There are 16 residues in the CDR3. V shed 3 bases, J shed 6 bases, and the junction held 11 bases outside the gene matches. Germline V gene data show CDR1 as MNHEY and CDR2 as SVGAGI. CDR3 DNA: TGTGCCAGCAGTTATTATAGGTTAGCGGGAGGCTCCGAGCAGTACTTC. This gives the protein CASSYYRLAGGSEQYF.

The chain recombines TRBV9 with TRBJ1-4; 8 positions agree with TRBD1. The CDR3 sequence is 15 residues long. Unmatched junction bases numbered 9, after V lost 3 bases and J lost 8 bases. CDR1 and CDR2 (germline): SGDLS, YYNGEE. The CDR3 protein is CASSARTGSSEKLFF. In DNA form, the CDR3 reads TGTGCCAGCAGCGCTCGGACAGGGAGTTCAGAAAAACTGTTTTTT.

This clone appeared a single time. V is TRBV7-2 and J is TRBJ1-3; D perhaps matches TRBD1 (5 bases). With 5 bases removed from V and 7 bases from J, the gap between germline ends came to 15 bases. Germline loops: CDR1 SGHTA, CDR2 FQGNSA. The CDR3 length is 14 residues. The CDR3 DNA is TGTGCCAGCAGCCCACGGGACCGCGGGAACACCATATATTTT. Its protein product is CASSPRDRGNTIYF.

The chain uses TRBV9 and TRBJ1-2; no definite D call. The CDR3 is made up of 16 amino acids. The V and J ends lost 0 bases and 4 bases respectively, with 16 bases between them. The V gene's germline CDR1 is SGDLS and CDR2 YYNGEE. CDR3 amino acids: CASSVDSLKQPYGYTF. For the CDR3, the DNA is TGTGCCAGCAGCGTAGACTCTTTGAAACAGCCCTATGGCTACACCTTC.

The chain recombines TRBV28 with TRBJ1-1; maybe TRBD1 (5 bases). CDR1 MDHEN and CDR2 SYDVKM come from the germline V gene. V lost 2 bases, J lost 2 bases, and 12 bases lay in between. This CDR3 comprises 15 residues. The CDR3 DNA follows: TGTGCCAGCAGTTTAGGTACAGGACTAAACACTGAAGCTTTCTTT. Amino acid sequence: CASSLGTGLNTEAFF.

The genes are TRBV9 and TRBJ1-4; D uncertain. The CDR3 consists of 14 residues. V dropped 0 bases and J dropped 0 bases, with 3 bases sitting between them. The germline CDR1 and CDR2 sequences are SGDLS and YYNGEE. CDR3 region: CASSVATTNEKLFF. CDR3 coding DNA: TGTGCCAGCAGCGTAGCCACAACTAATGAAAAACTGTTTTTT.

The chain has TRBV7-2 and TRBJ1-3; a weak D match, TRBD1 (5 bases). Germline CDR1 is SGHTA and CDR2 is FQGNSA. This CDR3 spans 16 amino acids. Trimming cost V 5 bases and J 2 bases, with 16 bases left between them. CDR3 sequence reads: CASSPRGTVPGNTIYF. CDR3 nucleotides: TGTGCCAGCAGCCCCCGTGGGACCGTCCCTGGAAACACCATATATTTT.

The chain employs TRBV7-9 and TRBJ2-2; possibly TRBD2 for D (5 bases). Between the trimmed V and J ends, which lost 0 bases and 7 bases, there was a span of 12 bases. CDR3 length: 15 amino acids. CDR1 SEHNR and CDR2 FQNEAQ come from the germline V gene (reference sequence). The CDR3 sequence is CASSLAGSGGGELFF. The CDR3 DNA follows: TGTGCCAGCAGCTTAGCCGGAAGCGGAGGCGGGGAGCTGTTTTTT.

This chain connects TRBV27 to TRBJ1-1; 8 nucleotides align to TRBD1. This CDR3 comprises 17 residues. The ends lost 3 bases at V and 3 bases at J; junction bases unmatched: 12. Germline CDR1 MNHEY, CDR2 SMNVEV (reference sequence). This CDR3 reads CASSFRYQGAVDTEAFF. In nucleotides, the CDR3 is TGTGCCAGCAGTTTCAGGTACCAGGGGGCGGTGGACACTGAAGCTTTCTTT.

V and J are TRBV7-2 and TRBJ2-7, with 9 bases matching TRBD2. CDR3 length equals 15 residues. Germline V gene sequence: CDR1 SGHTA, CDR2 FQGNSA. Trimming removed 5 bases from V and 7 bases from J; junction bases left unmatched: 12. In DNA, the CDR3 is TGTGCCAGCAGCCCACGCGTAGCGGGAGATGGAGAGCAGTACTTC. Its translation is CASSPRVAGDGEQYF. Together with reference TRBV7-2 and TRBJ2-7, the CDR3 gives the full variable domain: GAGVSQSPSNKVTEKGKDVELRCDPISGHTALYWYRQSLGQGLEFLIYFQGNSAPDKSGLPSDRFSAERTGGSVSTLTIQRTQQEDSAVYLCASSPRVAGDGEQYFGPGTRLTVT.

This chain connects TRBV5-6 to TRBJ1-1; TRBD1 matches at 10 bases. The V and J ends lost 4 bases and 7 bases, in that order; junction bases with no gene match: 10. The CDR3 has 15 amino acids. Germline V gene sequence: CDR1 SGHDT, CDR2 YYEEEE. The DNA of the CDR3 is TGTGCCAGCAGCGTGTCCACCGGGACAGGGGTTGAAGCTTTCTTT. It yields the protein CASSVSTGTGVEAFF.

The chain couples TRBV6-5 to TRBJ1-2, with TRBD1 identical over 7 bases. The CDR3 is 14 amino acids. The germline V gene has CDR1 MNHEY and CDR2 SVGAGI. With 10 bases clipped from V and 4 bases from J, the junction kept 12 bases outside the gene matches. CDR3 residues: CATRRGDSRYGYTF. CDR3 in DNA: TGTGCCACCCGGCGAGGGGACAGCCGCTATGGCTACACCTTC.

The chain links TRBV18 to TRBJ1-2, with D tentatively TRBD1 (5 bases). The CDR3 has 12 amino acids. Germline CDR1 and CDR2: KGHSH and LQKENI. Deletions cut 3 bases from V and 8 bases from J, with 10 bases between. This CDR3 reads CASSPPGDGYTF. The CDR3 coding sequence is TGTGCCAGCTCACCCCCCGGGGACGGCTACACCTTC. The variable domain in full, completed from reference TRBV18 and TRBJ1-2, reads NAGVMQNPRHLVRRRGQEARLRCSPMKGHSHVYWYRQLPEEGLKFMVYLQKENIIDESGMPKERFSAEFPKEGPSILRIQQVVRGDSAAYFCASSPPGDGYTFGSGTRLTVV.

The V call is TRBV5-6, the J call TRBJ1-2; a weak D match, TRBD1 (6 bases). Germline CDR1 is SGHDT and CDR2 is YYEEEE. This CDR3 is 15 amino acids long. V was pared by 4 bases and J by 8 bases, with 21 bases between. CDR3: CASSMLTGGTGGYTF. The CDR3 nucleotides are TGTGCCAGCAGCATGCTGACAGGTGGGACGGGGGGCTACACCTTC.

The V call is TRBV4-1, the J call TRBJ1-5; no reliable D call. V was shortened by 1 base and J by 0 bases, with 4 bases between the two germline ends. The CDR3 is 14 amino acids. Germline values: CDR1 MGHRA, CDR2 YSYEKL. CDR3: CASSQVASNQPQHF. The DNA of the CDR3 is TGCGCCAGCAGCCAAGTGGCTAGCAATCAGCCCCAGCATTTT.

The genes are TRBV2 and TRBJ2-3; TRBD1 is a possible D gene (7 bases). The CDR3 sequence is 14 residues long. Trimming took off 4 bases at V and 2 bases at J, with 10 bases between the two ends. The germline CDR1 and CDR2 sequences are SNHLY and FYNNEI. The CDR3 protein is CASSGGTVTDTQYF. The CDR3 nucleotides read TGTGCCAGCAGTGGCGGGACAGTCACAGATACGCAGTATTTT.

This chain joins TRBV11-3 and TRBJ2-2; a weak D match, TRBD2 (5 bases). Germline V gene data show CDR1 as SGHNT and CDR2 as YENEEA. V was trimmed by 4 bases and J by 7 bases, leaving 13 bases between them. CDR3 length: 14 amino acids. In DNA, the CDR3 is TGTGCCAGCAGCTCCCAGCGAGCGGACGGGGAGCTGTTTTTT. Amino acids: CASSSQRADGELFF.

About this clone itself: Other DNA sequences from this sample encode an identical CDR3 as well. This sequence joins TRBV29-1 and TRBJ2-3, with 13 positions matching TRBD2. The V and J ends lost 3 bases and 1 base, in that order; junction bases with no gene match: 1. Germline values: CDR1 SQVTM, CDR2 ANQGSEA. This CDR3 is built from 15 residues. The CDR3 DNA reads TGCAGCGTTGACGGGACTAGCGGGGGCACAGATACGCAGTATTTT. It translates to CSVDGTSGGTDTQYF.

The rearrangement joins TRBV4-1 to TRBJ1-3; D is undetermined. Trimming took 0 bases from V and 3 from J, leaving 9 bases between them. This CDR3 is built from 15 residues. CDR1 MGHRA and CDR2 YSYEKL come from the germline V gene. The CDR3 DNA is TGCGCCAGCAGCCAAGACCCCGGAGTTGGAAACACCATATATTTT. Translation: CASSQDPGVGNTIYF.

The chain is built from TRBV11-2 and TRBJ2-2, with D maybe TRBD1 (5 bases). The CDR3 covers 15 residues. Trimming stripped 4 bases from V and 1 base from J, with 10 bases between. The germline V gene encodes CDR1 SGHAT and CDR2 FQNNGV. CDR3 region: CASSWIQGNTGELFF. DNA of the CDR3: TGTGCCAGCAGCTGGATTCAGGGGAACACCGGGGAGCTGTTTTTT.

This clone was seen a handful of times. The V gene is TRBV7-2, the J gene TRBJ2-7; the match to TRBD1 covers 7 bases. This CDR3 is 16 amino acids long. Germline V lookup: CDR1 SGHTA, CDR2 FQGNSA. With 2 bases clipped from V and 7 bases from J, the junction kept 14 bases outside the gene matches. CDR3 DNA: TGTGCCAGCAGCTTATTCGGGGACAGCTTTAACAGGGAGCAGTACTTC. The encoded protein is CASSLFGDSFNREQYF.